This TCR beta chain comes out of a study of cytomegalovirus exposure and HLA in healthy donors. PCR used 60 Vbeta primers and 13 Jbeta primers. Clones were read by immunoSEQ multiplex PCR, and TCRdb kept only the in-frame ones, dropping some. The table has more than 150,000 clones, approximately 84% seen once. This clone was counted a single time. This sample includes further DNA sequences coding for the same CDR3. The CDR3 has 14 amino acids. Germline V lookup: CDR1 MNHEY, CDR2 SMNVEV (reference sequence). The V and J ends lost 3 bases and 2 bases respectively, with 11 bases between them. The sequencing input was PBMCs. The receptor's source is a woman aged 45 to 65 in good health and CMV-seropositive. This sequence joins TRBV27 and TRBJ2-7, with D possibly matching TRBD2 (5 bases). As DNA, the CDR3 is TGTGCCAGCAGTTTTTCCCGAGGGCCCTACGAGCAGTACTTC. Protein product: CASSFSRGPYEQYF.